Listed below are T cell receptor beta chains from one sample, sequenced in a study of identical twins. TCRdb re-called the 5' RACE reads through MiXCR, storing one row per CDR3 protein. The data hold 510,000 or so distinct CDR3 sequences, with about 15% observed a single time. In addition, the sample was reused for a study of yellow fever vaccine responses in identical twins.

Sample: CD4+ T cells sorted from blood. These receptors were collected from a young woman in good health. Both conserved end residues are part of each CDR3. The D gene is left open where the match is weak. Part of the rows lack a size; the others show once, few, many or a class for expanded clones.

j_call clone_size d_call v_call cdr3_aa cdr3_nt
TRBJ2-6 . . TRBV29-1 CSVTPSGANVLTF TGCAGCGTGACCCCCTCTGGGGCCAACGTCCTGACTTTC
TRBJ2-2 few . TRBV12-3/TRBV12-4 CASIYGVPGSGGELFF TGTGCCAGCATCTACGGGGTTCCGGGTTCTGGCGGGGAGCTGTTTTTT
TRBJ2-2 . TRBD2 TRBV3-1 CASSQTPHRLAGNTGELFF TGTGCCAGCAGCCAAACGCCCCACAGGCTAGCGGGGAACACCGGGGAGCTGTTTTTT
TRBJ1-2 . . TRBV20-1 CSTWWDGYTF TGCAGTACCTGGTGGGATGGCTACACCTTC
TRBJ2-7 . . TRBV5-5 CASSLGGFGYEQYF TGTGCCAGCAGCTTGGGAGGGTTCGGTTACGAGCAGTACTTC
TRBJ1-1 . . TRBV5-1 CASRTDRSRTEAFF TGCGCCAGCAGAACAGACAGGTCCAGGACTGAAGCTTTCTTT
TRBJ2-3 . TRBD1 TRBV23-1 CASSQSKGQGSTDTQYF TGCGCCAGCAGTCAATCGAAGGGACAGGGAAGCACAGATACGCAGTATTTT
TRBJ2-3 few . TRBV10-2 CASSVRGRPIYTDTQYF TGCGCCAGCAGCGTCAGGGGCCGCCCGATTTACACAGATACGCAGTATTTT
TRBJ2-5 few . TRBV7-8 CASSHHAGGQTQETQYF TGTGCCAGCAGCCACCATGCGGGTGGGCAGACTCAAGAGACCCAGTACTTC
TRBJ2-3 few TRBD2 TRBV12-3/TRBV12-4 CASSPLAGGHDTQYF TGTGCCAGCAGTCCCTTAGCGGGGGGGCACGATACGCAGTATTTT
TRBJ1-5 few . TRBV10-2 CASSEPNQPQHF TGCGCCAGCAGTGAGCCCAATCAGCCCCAGCATTTT